The clone carrying this T cell receptor beta chain occurred a few times. The germline V and J ends were trimmed by 4 bases and 3 bases, with 14 bases remaining between them. The CDR3 has 14 amino acids. Per the germline V gene, CDR1 is SQVTM and CDR2 is ANQGSEA. MiXCR, applied by TCRdb to the 5' RACE reads, yields one record per CDR3 protein. The sample has more than 60,000 distinct CDR3 sequences, 9.5% seen once; the top ten hold 5.9%. These data originate in a study of early T cells in non-severe SARS-CoV-2 infection. About the research overall: Bulk RNA isolated from unsorted whole blood underwent sequencing; chains were not paired.

Sequenced sample: whole blood. This clonotype was sampled from an adult who was a healthcare worker with PCR-confirmed SARS-CoV-2 infection or an uninfected control (not recorded which). The chain carries TRBV29-1 and TRBJ2-3; D unclear. The CDR3 sequence: CSVVSSDGTDTQYF. CDR3 in DNA: TGCAGCGTTGTTTCGTCCGATGGGACAGATACGCAGTATTTT.